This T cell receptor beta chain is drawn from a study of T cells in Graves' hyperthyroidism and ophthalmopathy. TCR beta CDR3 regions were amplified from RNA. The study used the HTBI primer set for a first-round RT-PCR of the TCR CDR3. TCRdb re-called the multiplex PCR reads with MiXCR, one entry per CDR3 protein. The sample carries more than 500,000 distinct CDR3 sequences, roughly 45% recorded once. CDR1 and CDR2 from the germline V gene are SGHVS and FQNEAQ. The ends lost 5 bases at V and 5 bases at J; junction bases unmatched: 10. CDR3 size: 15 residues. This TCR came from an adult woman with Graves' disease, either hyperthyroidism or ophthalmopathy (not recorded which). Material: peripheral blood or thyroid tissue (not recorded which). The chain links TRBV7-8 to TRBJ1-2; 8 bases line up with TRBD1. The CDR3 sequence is CASSAGQALTYGYTF. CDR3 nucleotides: TGTGCCAGCAGCGCGGGACAGGCCCTGACTTATGGCTACACCTTC.